This T cell receptor beta chain was sequenced in a study of blood T cell repertoires in COVID-19. Across the study: The United States, Italy and Spain were the sources of the acute and convalescent COVID-19 samples.

J was trimmed by 4 bases and V by 3 bases; bases with no gene match: 7. Germline values: CDR1 SQVTM, CDR2 ANQGSEA. The CDR3 is 14 amino acids. In the original processing: Estimates of nucleated cell counts were drawn from the amplification of reference gene primers. Assay used: immunoSEQ multiplex PCR; TCRdb lists only in-frame clones, some missing. V and J calls plus clone size are reproduced from that table; the DNA served to infer D and trimming. The sample has roughly 90,000 clones; over 80% are singletons. Sequencing input: peripheral blood. The origin of this receptor is a woman aged 70-85 years with acute or convalescent COVID-19. The rearrangement links TRBV29-1 to TRBJ2-3, with 7 bases that match TRBD2. This CDR3 is CSVDSGAGSDTQYF. The DNA for the CDR3 is TGCAGCGTTGACAGCGGGGCCGGGTCAGATACGCAGTATTTT.